What follows are 11 T cell receptor beta chains derived from one specimen sequenced in a study of radiotherapy plus CTLA-4 blockade in lung cancer. Libraries were prepared by immunoSEQ multiplex PCR; TCRdb keeps only in-frame clonotypes and omits some of them. Among over 75,000 clones listed, under 90% were seen once. The sample here was peripheral blood, taken from a patient treated with radiotherapy plus ipilimumab. Every receptor here comes from a human donor with non-small cell lung cancer who had stable disease on radiotherapy plus ipilimumab.

The chain has TRBV2 and TRBJ1-5; D is ambiguous. The CDR3 consists of 13 residues. V was shortened by 3 bases and J by 4 bases, with 7 bases between the two germline ends. Germline assignment: CDR1 SNHLY and CDR2 FYNNEI. The CDR3 nucleotides are TGTGCCAGCAGTGACTGGGAAAATCAGCCCCAGCATTTT. Its protein product is CASSDWENQPQHF.

About this clone itself: An end of the junction differs from the germline gene, which may be a read error. Other DNA sequences of this sample code for an identical CDR3. The chain combines TRBV29-1 with TRBJ2-7; 8 bases agree with TRBD1. The CDR3 extends over 13 amino acids. Germline-derived CDR1 and CDR2 are SQVTM and ANQGSEA. The CDR3 DNA reads TGCAGCGTTCGTGCCGGGACAGGTTACGAACAGTACTTC. This sequence encodes CSVRAGTGYEQYF.

The chain carries TRBV10-3 and TRBJ1-3; no reliable D call. CDR1 and CDR2 (germline): ENHRY, SYGVKD. This CDR3 has 16 residues. Trimming removed 4 bases at V and 0 bases at J, with 13 bases between. The CDR3 nucleotides are TGTGCCATCAGTGGTCTAGGCAGTGCCTCTGGAAACACCATATATTTT. Its protein product is CAISGLGSASGNTIYF.

This rearrangement joins TRBV19 to TRBJ1-5; 9 bases are a match to TRBD1. Germline V gene lookup returns CDR1 LNHDA and CDR2 SQIVND (reference sequence). V shed 4 bases and J 5 bases; nucleotides not matched to a gene: 15. The CDR3 has 18 residues. As DNA, the CDR3 is TGTGCCAGTAGTAAATGGGACAGGGAAAAAAGTAAAGATCAGCCCCAGCATTTT. Amino acids: CASSKWDREKSKDQPQHF.

The V gene is TRBV5-1, the J gene TRBJ2-7; no firm D call. The CDR3 is made up of 11 amino acids. Germline CDR1 reads SGHRS; CDR2 reads YFSETQ. The V and J ends lost 3 bases and 3 bases respectively, with 4 bases between them. The CDR3 region is CASSSDYEQYF. The CDR3 nucleotides read TGCGCCAGCAGCTCTGACTACGAGCAGTACTTC.

CDR3 amino acids: CASSYARGRGTEAFF. The CDR3 nucleotides read TGTGCCAGCAGTTACGCCAGGGGGCGGGGGACTGAAGCTTTCTTT. V and J are TRBV6-6 and TRBJ1-1, with TRBD1 identical over 8 bases. The CDR3 covers 15 residues. Germline V gives CDR1 MNHNY, CDR2 SVGAGI (reference sequence). V lost 2 bases to trimming and J lost 5 bases; unmatched junction nucleotides: 7.

The genes are TRBV27 and TRBJ2-7; TRBD2 aligns across 8 bases. Trimming removed 5 bases from V and 3 bases from J; junction bases left unmatched: 9. Germline V gene data show CDR1 as MNHEY and CDR2 as SMNVEV (reference sequence). CDR3 length: 15 amino acids. CDR3 sequence: CASSSNSGALYEQYF. The DNA of the CDR3 is TGTGCCAGCAGTAGTAATAGCGGGGCCCTCTACGAGCAGTACTTC.

The V and J genes are TRBV5-1 and TRBJ2-1; D not certain. Between the trimmed V and J ends, which lost 0 bases and 6 bases, there was a span of 7 bases. CDR3 length: 13 amino acids. Germline V lookup: CDR1 SGHRS, CDR2 YFSETQ. CDR3 protein: CASSLGPSNEQFF. The CDR3 DNA follows: TGCGCCAGCAGCTTGGGGCCGAGCAATGAGCAGTTCTTC.

CDR3 coding DNA: TGCGCCAGCAGCTTTTTTGGTCCATCGAACACCGGGGAGCTGTTTTTT. This gives the protein CASSFFGPSNTGELFF. The rearrangement links TRBV5-1 to TRBJ2-2; D unclear. CDR3 length: 16 amino acids. Trimming took off 2 bases at V and 0 bases at J, with 11 bases between the two ends. Germline-derived CDR1 and CDR2 are SGHRS and YFSETQ.

The chain employs TRBV6-5 and TRBJ2-7; D possibly corresponds to TRBD2 (5 bases). The CDR3 is 14 residues long. The germline V gene has CDR1 MNHEY and CDR2 SVGAGI. Trimming stripped 4 bases from V and 6 bases from J, with 16 bases between. The CDR3 here is CASSSRGRILEQYF. CDR3 in DNA: TGTGCCAGCAGTTCTCGAGGGAGAATTCTCGAGCAGTACTTC.

This clone was observed a handful of times. Different DNA sequences within this sample yield the same CDR3. The rearrangement joins TRBV7-3 to TRBJ2-1; no clear D gene. The CDR3 length is 14 residues. The V end lost 2 bases, the J end lost 1 base, and 6 bases lay between the germline ends. Per germline, CDR1 SGHTA and CDR2 FQGTGA. The CDR3 sequence is CASSLGGSYNEQFF. The DNA for the CDR3 is TGTGCCAGCAGCTTAGGTGGTTCCTACAATGAGCAGTTCTTC.